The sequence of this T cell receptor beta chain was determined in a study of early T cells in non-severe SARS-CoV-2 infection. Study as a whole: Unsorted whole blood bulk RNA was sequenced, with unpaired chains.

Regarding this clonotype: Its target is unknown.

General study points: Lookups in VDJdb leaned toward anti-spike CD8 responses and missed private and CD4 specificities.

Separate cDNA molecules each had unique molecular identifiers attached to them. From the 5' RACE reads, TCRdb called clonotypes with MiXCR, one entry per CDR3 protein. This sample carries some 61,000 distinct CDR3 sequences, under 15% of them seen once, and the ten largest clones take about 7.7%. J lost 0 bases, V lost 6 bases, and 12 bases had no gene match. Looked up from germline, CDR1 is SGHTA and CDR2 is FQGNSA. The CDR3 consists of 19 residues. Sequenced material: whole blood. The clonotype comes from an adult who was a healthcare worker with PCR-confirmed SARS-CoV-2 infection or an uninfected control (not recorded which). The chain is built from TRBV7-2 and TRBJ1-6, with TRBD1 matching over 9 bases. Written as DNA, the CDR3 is TGTGCCAGCAGTCAACTACCCGGGACAGGGAGCTCCTATAATTCACCCCTCCACTTT. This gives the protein CASSQLPGTGSSYNSPLHF.